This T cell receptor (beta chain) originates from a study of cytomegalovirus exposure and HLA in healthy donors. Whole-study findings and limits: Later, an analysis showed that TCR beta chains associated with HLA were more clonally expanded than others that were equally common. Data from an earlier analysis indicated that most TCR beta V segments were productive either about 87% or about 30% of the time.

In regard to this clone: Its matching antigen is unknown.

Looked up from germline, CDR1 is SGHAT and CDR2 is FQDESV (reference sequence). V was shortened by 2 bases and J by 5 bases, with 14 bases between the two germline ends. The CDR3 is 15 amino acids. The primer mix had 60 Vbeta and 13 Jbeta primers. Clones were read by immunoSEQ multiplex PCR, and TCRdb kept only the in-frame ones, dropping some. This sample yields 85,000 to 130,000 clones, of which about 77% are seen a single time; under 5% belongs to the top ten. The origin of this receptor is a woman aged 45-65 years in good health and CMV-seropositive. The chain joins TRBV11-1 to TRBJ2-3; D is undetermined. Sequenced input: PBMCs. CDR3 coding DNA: TGTGCCAGCAGCTTATACAGCCAGGTCGGAGATACGCAGTATTTT. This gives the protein CASSLYSQVGDTQYF.